Shown below are 3 T cell receptor beta chains from a single sample sequenced in a study of CD8+CD57+ T cells in acquired aplastic anemia. By flow cytometry, patients selected for sequencing had shown an expansion of CD8+CD57+ cells. Genomic DNA provided the template from which TCR beta VDJ and CDR3 profiles were obtained. TCRdb reprocessed the reads with MiXCR, giving one entry per CDR3 protein. The sample includes roughly 200,000 distinct CDR3 sequences, roughly 60% of them seen just once. Sequences were obtained from sorted CD4+, CD8+, or CD8+CD57+ T cells (not recorded which) from PBMCs. The receptors originated from a human donor with aplastic anemia.

Notes on this clonotype: Mismatch with germline at one junction end may stem from a read error. The CDR3 DNA reads TGTAGTGCTAGTTTCTGGGACAGGGGATTCTACGAGCGGTACTTC. It yields the protein CSASFWDRGFYERYF. The rearrangement uses TRBV20-1 and TRBJ2-7; 10 positions agree with TRBD1. CDR3 length equals 15 residues. From germline, CDR1 is DFQATT and CDR2 SNEGSKA (reference sequence).

The genes are TRBV7-2 and TRBJ1-1; D call uncertain. The germline CDR1 and CDR2 sequences are SGHTA and FQGNSA. There are 16 residues in the CDR3. Deletions cut 1 base from V and 0 bases from J, with 12 bases between. CDR3 nucleotide sequence: TGTGCCAGCAGCTTAGGTACGGGTTCCATGAACACTGAAGCTTTCTTT. Translating gives CASSLGTGSMNTEAFF.

This chain uses TRBV20-1 with TRBJ2-1; the D is unclear. The CDR3 loop spans 15 amino acids. Looked up from germline, CDR1 is DFQATT and CDR2 is SNEGSKA (reference sequence). V was clipped by 0 bases and J by 0 bases, with 9 bases between them. The DNA for the CDR3 is TGCAGTGCTAGAGACCCCGGCAGCTCCTACAATGAGCAGTTCTTC. Translation gives CSARDPGSSYNEQFF.